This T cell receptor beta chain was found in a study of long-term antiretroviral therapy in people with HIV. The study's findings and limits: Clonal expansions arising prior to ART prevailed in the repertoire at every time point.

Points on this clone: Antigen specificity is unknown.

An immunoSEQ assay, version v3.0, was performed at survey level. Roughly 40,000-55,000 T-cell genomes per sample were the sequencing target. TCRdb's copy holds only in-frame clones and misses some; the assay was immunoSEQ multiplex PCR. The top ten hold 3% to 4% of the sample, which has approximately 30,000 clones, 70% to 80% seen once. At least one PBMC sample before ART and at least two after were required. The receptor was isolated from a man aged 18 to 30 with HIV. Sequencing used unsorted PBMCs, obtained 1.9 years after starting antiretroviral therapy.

This chain's CDR3 is CASSATENTEAFF. In DNA, the CDR3 is TGTGCCAGCAGTGCCACAGAGAACACTGAAGCTTTCTTT. This chain joins TRBV27 and TRBJ1-1; D not certain. V lost 5 bases to trimming and J lost 1 base, with 8 bases between them. The CDR3 loop spans 13 amino acids. Germline V gene sequence: CDR1 MNHEY, CDR2 SMNVEV (reference sequence).